This TCR beta chain was identified during a study of shared clonotypes between healthy human individuals. Turning to the study itself: Ranging from 18 to 49 in age, donors were a couple of women and a few men.

Findings and caveats of the study: The generation probabilities recorded for non-shared clonotypes fell below those of clonotypes shared by all four donors.

The CDR3 runs to 18 residues. V dropped 5 bases and J dropped 3; count of bases not matched to a gene: 16. The germline V gene encodes CDR1 SGHAT and CDR2 FQNNGV. At the deep level, the assay was run. Data came from immunoSEQ multiplex PCR; TCRdb stores just in-frame clones and leaves some out. The sample holds some 1.4 million clones, about 96% seen once. The split of CD4+ cells yielded CD45RA+ naive and CD45RA-negative memory subsets. For this clone: The antigen is undetermined.

The TCR comes from a young man in good health. Sequencing was carried out using naive CD4+ T cells sorted from blood. The subset here: CD45RA+ positively selected. The genes are TRBV11-2 and TRBJ2-7; 10 bases map to TRBD2. The CDR3 protein is CASSRFGTSVLLNYEQYF. The CDR3 DNA reads as TGTGCCAGCAGCAGATTCGGGACTAGCGTCTTGTTGAACTACGAGCAGTACTTC.